The table lists the clone carrying this T cell receptor (beta chain) with a few counts. Its matching antigen is unknown. When replicate PCRs were run on sorted subsets, they used roughly 0.2 ug DNA, tens of thousands of T cell genomes. Sequenced by immunoSEQ multiplex PCR; TCRdb stores in-frame clones only, minus some. The data show some 980,000 clones, approximately 80% seen once. This sample was taken from a study of shared clonotypes between healthy human individuals. The CDR3 extends over 13 amino acids. Per germline, CDR1 ENHRY and CDR2 SYGVKD. V lost 10 bases, J lost 1 base, and 13 bases lay in between. Whole-study findings and limits: Compared with clonotypes that all four donors shared, non-shared clonotypes had lower generation probabilities. Naive subsets generally had larger estimated richness than memory subsets.

The receptor comes from a man between 18 and 29 years old in good health. The genes are TRBV10-3 and TRBJ1-1; D remains unclear. The sequenced sample was memory CD4+ T cells sorted from blood. As to subset: CD45RA-negative fraction. As DNA, the CDR3 is TGTGCCAACCAACGGAACTCGAACACTGAAGCTTTCTTT. The encoded protein is CANQRNSNTEAFF.